These 21 T cell receptor beta chains were sequenced from one sample in a study of CD8+ T cells in alopecia areata. This sample's treatment: oral pan-JAK inhibitor, 5-10 mg twice daily. Extraction and reverse transcription of RNA yielded cDNA as the sequencing template. Sequenced by immunoSEQ multiplex PCR; TCRdb stores in-frame clones only, minus some. There are 150,000 to 200,000 clones in the sample; roughly 46% occur only once, and roughly 9.1% lies in the top ten. Sequences were derived from CD8+ T cells sorted from blood, sampled at roughly week 52, from a patient treated with tofacitinib. The receptor set was obtained from a human donor with alopecia areata.

This chain joins TRBV2 and TRBJ1-2; D gene ambiguous. From germline, CDR1 is SNHLY and CDR2 FYNNEI. This CDR3 is 9 amino acids long. V dropped 5 bases and J dropped 12 bases, with 7 bases sitting between them. The CDR3 loop reads CASSLSNTF. CDR3 DNA sequence: TGTGCCAGCAGTCTCTCTAACACCTTC.

This clone has just a few counts. The chain couples TRBV9 to TRBJ1-2, with 9 bases that match TRBD1. Per germline, CDR1 SGDLS and CDR2 YYNGEE. The CDR3 length is 14 residues. The trim removed 4 bases at V and 8 bases at J, leaving 9 bases unmatched. This CDR3 reads CASSTQQGARGYTF. The CDR3 DNA sequence: TGTGCCAGCAGCACCCAACAGGGGGCGAGAGGCTACACCTTC.

This clone was seen a single time. This chain uses TRBV7-2 with TRBJ2-1, with TRBD2 identical over 8 bases. The CDR3 has 16 amino acids. J gave up 2 bases and V 0 bases, and 3 bases lay outside the gene matches. Germline loops: CDR1 SGHTA, CDR2 FQGNSA. CDR3 sequence reads: CASSLAGRGTYNEQFF. The CDR3 region has the DNA TGTGCCAGCAGCTTAGCCGGGAGGGGAACCTACAATGAGCAGTTCTTC. Full variable domain (outside the CDR3, taken from reference TRBV7-2 and TRBJ2-1): GAGVSQSPSNKVTEKGKDVELRCDPISGHTALYWYRQSLGQGLEFLIYFQGNSAPDKSGLPSDRFSAERTGGSVSTLTIQRTQQEDSAVYLCASSLAGRGTYNEQFFGPGTRLTVL.

This chain uses TRBV29-1 with TRBJ2-2; D may be TRBD2 (6 bases). Germline V gene lookup returns CDR1 SQVTM and CDR2 ANQGSEA. Trimming removed 7 bases at V and 0 bases at J, with 9 bases between. This CDR3 has 13 amino acids. The CDR3 here is CSGGDSNTGELFF. The CDR3 coding sequence is TGCAGCGGAGGGGACTCGAACACCGGGGAGCTGTTTTTT.

The table lists this clone with a count of one. This chain uses TRBV4-1 with TRBJ2-2; D gene uncertain. V dropped 3 bases and J dropped 6 bases, with 11 bases sitting between them. The CDR3 has 14 amino acids. Looked up from germline, CDR1 is MGHRA and CDR2 is YSYEKL. The CDR3 protein is CASSHGLGSGELFF. CDR3 sequence (DNA): TGCGCCAGCAGCCACGGTCTGGGATCCGGGGAGCTGTTTTTT.

The V gene is TRBV2, the J gene TRBJ2-7; D is uncertain. Trimming left V 5 bases short and J 2 bases short, with 7 bases between. This CDR3 spans 12 amino acids. In germline, CDR1 is SNHLY, CDR2 FYNNEI. The CDR3 spells CASSPLTYEQYF. In DNA, the CDR3 is TGTGCCAGCAGTCCTCTTACCTACGAGCAGTACTTC.

This clone occurred a few times. This chain joins TRBV14 and TRBJ1-2; 11 bases align to TRBD1. V lost 4 bases, J lost 6 bases, and 4 bases stayed unmatched. Germline V lookup: CDR1 SGHDN, CDR2 FVKESK. The CDR3 runs 14 residues. In DNA form, the CDR3 reads TGTGCCAGCAGCCCGGGACAGGGGGGACATGGCTACACCTTC. It translates to CASSPGQGGHGYTF.

The gene calls are TRBV4-3 and TRBJ2-3, with 12 bases fitting TRBD2. V shed 4 bases and J 2 bases; nucleotides not matched to a gene: 4. The germline V gene encodes CDR1 LGHNA and CDR2 YSLEER. The CDR3 is made up of 16 amino acids. The CDR3 sequence: CASSPGLAGPTDTQYF. DNA for the CDR3: TGCGCCAGCAGCCCCGGACTAGCGGGGCCCACAGATACGCAGTATTTT.

J is TRBJ2-3 and V is TRBV5-6; 15 bases match TRBD2. CDR1 is SGHDT and CDR2 is YYEEEE in the germline V gene. V was pared by 1 base and J by 0 bases, with 3 bases of the junction left unmatched. This CDR3 is built from 18 residues. CDR3 region: CASSLQGLAGGSTDTQYF. In nucleotides, the CDR3 is TGTGCCAGCAGCTTGCAGGGACTAGCGGGGGGTAGCACAGATACGCAGTATTTT.

The chain carries TRBV29-1 and TRBJ2-7, with D unclear. Germline CDR1 is SQVTM and CDR2 is ANQGSEA. Trimming stripped 7 bases from V and 2 bases from J, with 15 bases between. The CDR3 spans 13 residues. The CDR3 DNA reads as TGCAGCGCCCGGACGGCTTCTACCTACGAGCAGTACTTC. Its translation: CSARTASTYEQYF.

A remark on this clone: A read error may account for a junction end that differs from germline. The rearrangement links TRBV7-7 to TRBJ2-5; 14 bases align to TRBD2. The length of the CDR3 is 18 residues. CDR1 and CDR2 (germline): SSHAT, FNYEAQ (reference sequence). As DNA, the CDR3 is TGTGCTAGCAGCTTAGGAACGACTAGCGGGGGGGCCCAGGAGACCCAGTACTTC. It specifies CASSLGTTSGGAQETQYF.

This clone occurred a few times. The V gene is TRBV7-2, the J gene TRBJ2-1; possible D gene TRBD2, 7 bases. The germline V and J ends were trimmed by 5 bases and 8 bases, with 13 bases remaining between them. Germline V gene lookup returns CDR1 SGHTA and CDR2 FQGNSA. The CDR3 has 13 amino acids. In DNA, the CDR3 is TGTGCCAGCAGCGCACCGGGGGGCGATGAGCAGTTCTTC. It yields the protein CASSAPGGDEQFF. The entire variable domain, with the rest obtained from reference TRBV7-2 and TRBJ2-1, is as follows: GAGVSQSPSNKVTEKGKDVELRCDPISGHTALYWYRQSLGQGLEFLIYFQGNSAPDKSGLPSDRFSAERTGGSVSTLTIQRTQQEDSAVYLCASSAPGGDEQFFGPGTRLTVL.

The J gene is TRBJ2-7, the V gene TRBV4-1; 7 nucleotides agree with TRBD1. This CDR3 has 15 residues. In germline, CDR1 is MGHRA, CDR2 YSYEKL. V gave up 1 base and J gave up 3 bases; unmatched junction bases: 6. This CDR3 reads CASSQGQGEGYEQYF. In DNA, the CDR3 is TGCGCCAGCAGCCAAGGACAGGGCGAGGGCTACGAGCAGTACTTC.

This clone was recorded a few times. The rearrangement links TRBV11-2 to TRBJ1-2; D is uncertain. The V and J ends lost 2 bases and 8 bases respectively, with 15 bases between them. Germline V CDR1 and CDR2: SGHAT, FQNNGV. CDR3 length: 14 residues. The chain's CDR3 is CASSLRYRPGGYTF. For the CDR3, the DNA is TGTGCCAGCAGCTTACGGTACAGACCGGGAGGCTACACCTTC.

The chain carries TRBV5-1 and TRBJ2-5; 7 bases fit TRBD1. The V and J ends lost 0 bases and 1 base, in that order; junction bases with no gene match: 3. The length of the CDR3 is 15 residues. Germline values: CDR1 SGHRS, CDR2 YFSETQ. The CDR3 bases are TGCGCCAGCAGCTTGGACAGGGGCATCCAAGAGACCCAGTACTTC. This sequence encodes CASSLDRGIQETQYF.

The chain combines TRBV7-9 with TRBJ2-7, with no clear D. Germline CDR1 and CDR2: SEHNR and FQNEAQ (reference sequence). The CDR3 extends over 14 amino acids. With 5 bases removed from V and 4 bases from J, the gap between germline ends came to 15 bases. The CDR3 loop is CASSPSGADYEQYF. As DNA, the CDR3 is TGTGCCAGCAGCCCCTCGGGTGCAGATTACGAGCAGTACTTC.

This clone was seen a few times. Other DNA sequences in the sample encode the same CDR3. The rearrangement joins TRBV5-4 to TRBJ2-7; TRBD1 agrees at 7 bases. The CDR3 has 14 amino acids. Germline-derived CDR1 and CDR2 are SGHNT and YYREEE (reference sequence). Trimming at V came to 4 bases and at J to 0 bases, leaving 4 bases not matched to a gene. CDR3 sequence: CASSRGTASYEQYF. The CDR3, as DNA: TGTGCCAGCAGCCGTGGGACAGCCTCCTACGAGCAGTACTTC.

V gene TRBV15 combines with J gene TRBJ2-3; D not resolved. The V gene's germline CDR1 is LNHNV and CDR2 YYDKDF (reference sequence). Trimming shortened V by 0 bases and J by 6 bases, and 10 bases separated the two germline ends. This CDR3 comprises 14 residues. CDR3 residues: CATSREKRLDTQYF. As DNA, the CDR3 is TGTGCCACCAGCAGAGAAAAGAGGCTGGATACGCAGTATTTT.

The chain has TRBV6-6 and TRBJ2-5; D perhaps matches TRBD2 (5 bases). V was trimmed by 3 bases and J by 4 bases, leaving 12 bases between them. The CDR3 extends over 14 amino acids. CDR1 MNHNY and CDR2 SVGAGI come from the germline V gene (reference sequence). The chain's CDR3 is CASSYGLAGETQYF. CDR3 sequence (DNA): TGTGCCAGCAGTTATGGTCTAGCCGGAGAGACCCAGTACTTC.

This clone was detected once. The V call is TRBV4-1, the J call TRBJ2-3, with TRBD2 matching over 8 bases. Per germline, CDR1 MGHRA and CDR2 YSYEKL. The junction had 9 bases not matched to a gene; V was cut back by 1 base and J by 6 bases. The CDR3 has 16 residues. CDR3 loop: CASSQGTSTKGDTQYF. As DNA, the CDR3 is TGCGCCAGCAGCCAAGGGACTAGCACAAAAGGGGATACGCAGTATTTT.

The V gene is TRBV15, the J gene TRBJ1-1; D is unclear. Trimming pared 7 bases from V and 4 bases from J, leaving 16 bases between. CDR1 and CDR2 from the germline V gene are LNHNV and YYDKDF (reference sequence). The CDR3 has 14 residues. The CDR3 reads CATTWAEGSTEAFF. The CDR3, as DNA: TGTGCCACCACCTGGGCGGAGGGTTCCACTGAAGCTTTCTTT.